This T cell receptor beta chain was captured by sequencing in a study of T-cell reconstitution after alpha-beta-depleted transplantation in children. A library of TCRbeta sequences, prepared with unique molecular identifiers, was generated. In TCRdb, the PCR reads were re-called with MiXCR into one record per CDR3 protein. The repertoire holds 190,000 or so distinct CDR3 sequences, with approximately 6.8% as singletons. This clonotype was counted ten times or more. The ends were cut back, 3 bases at V and 5 bases at J, with 8 bases in the middle. Germline CDR1 MNHEY, CDR2 SMNVEV (reference sequence). The CDR3 totals 13 residues.

The starting material was PBMCs from the stem cell graft donor, obtained from the stem cell graft. V gene TRBV27 combines with J gene TRBJ1-5; tentatively, D is TRBD1 (5 bases). This TCR came from a human donor who donated a stem cell graft to a child with Wiskott-Aldrich syndrome. The CDR3 nucleotides are TGTGCCAGCAGTTTCGACAGTGATCAGCCCCAGCATTTT. Encoded protein: CASSFDSDQPQHF.